This TCR beta chain was captured by sequencing in a study of beta chain features in type 1 diabetes (dated by TCRdb to 2016 to 2019). With regard to the full study: Mean age, gender distribution, total cell number and subset yield were not different between patients and healthy donors. Regulatory and stem cell-like memory subsets were obtained from only 8 patients and roughly eight healthy donors, while naive and central memory subsets were obtained from all 30 or so donors. Across all samples, 90 million to 130 million sorted cells were examined, and cell number per subset correlated strongly with RNA yield. In the study, recently diagnosed type 1 diabetes patients and matched healthy donors were compared on the TCRB repertoires of their sorted circulating CD4+ T cell subsets. What the research found in general, with its limitations: Because the HLA sub-analyses included only small numbers of individuals, any influence of HLA type on TCRB rearrangement was left unresolved. Shorter templates might have been favored by PCR, but patient and control samples were amplified and corrected together, so both groups would have been affected equally by any skew. The naive, central memory and regulatory TCRB repertoires appeared to resemble one another more closely among patients than among healthy donors. A moderate but significant shortening of TCRB CDR3 length was observed in type 1 diabetes patients in all four CD4+ subsets. Patients with type 1 diabetes made fewer insertions and deleted more nucleotides at VDJ recombination sites, implying thymic rearrangement abnormalities. Because cDNA was sequenced instead of genomic DNA, highly expressing activated cells could be over-represented, though the groups showed no difference in activation or CD3 levels.

Comment on this clone: Its antigen is currently not known. No quality values exist for individual bases; no much larger clone is one base distant.

V sheds 1 base and J sheds 5 bases, leaving 6 bases between their ends. Spanning cysteine to phenylalanine, the CDR3 consists of 13 amino acids. Just CDR3 DNA is preserved here, 39 bases in frame from base 1. CDR1 and CDR2 are read off the germline V gene as LGHNA and YNFKEQ. The entire amount of isolated RNA was reverse transcribed using the High Capacity cDNA Reverse Transcription Kit, so the sequenced TCRB transcripts were expressed ones. Deep immunoSEQ sequencing was applied to naive, central memory and regulatory T cell samples, giving an average of around 3.4 million total reads per sample. After sorted cells were lysed in RLT buffer, RNA was extracted with DNase-treated RNeasy Micro or Mini kits, with the choice depending on cell number. Each cell subset was processed on its own to prevent cross-contamination, while patient and healthy donor samples were processed together. TCRB sequences were amplified from cDNA with the immunoSEQ multiplex PCR, producing 87-bp fragments spanning the CDR3 region. The amplicons were sequenced using the Illumina HiSeq platform. Per the original workflow: PCR bias was computationally corrected using synthetic template baselines, reads within Hamming distance 2 were collapsed, and singletons that could not be merged were discarded. By aligning reads against IMGT, V, D and J genes, CDR3 length, and insertions or deletions at six rearrangement sites were assigned. Within each subset, clonotype counts were normalized to the number of sorted cells before true diversity and Gini coefficients were calculated with the tcR R package. Repertoire sharing was quantified using the overlap coefficient calculated on TCRB nucleotide sequences. The table comes from immuneACCESS by way of TCRdb, which keeps in-frame sequences with V and J called. Part of the clones is missing from these tables; in studies checked, under half for an unresolved V gene and the rest for unknown reasons. V and J calls and clone size are given by that table; D and trimming were obtained from the DNA. The sample contains roughly 350,000 clones, 9.6% of them found a single time. The ten largest clonotypes hold about 0.6% of the sample.

Each donor gave one peripheral blood draw, about 110 mL on average, collected into heparinised tubes. A BD FACSAria II and a panel including CD45RO, CCR7, CD25, CD127, CD95 and CD27 were used to sort naive, central memory, regulatory and stem cell-like memory CD4+ T cells. All sorted populations exceeded 95% purity. Right away, PBMCs were isolated by Lymphoprep density gradient centrifugation and were stained directly, with no culture step. Samples were stained and sorted in pairs, with one healthy donor and one patient per experiment, so that batch effects were minimized. The sequence derives from a man younger than 45 with type 1 diabetes. The chain is assembled from TRBV4-2 and TRBJ1-5, with the identity of the D gene unclear. Sequenced material: central memory CD4+ T cells from blood. The CDR3 reads CASSQVQDQPQHF. DNA sequence: TGTGCCAGCAGCCAAGTCCAGGATCAGCCCCAGCATTTT.